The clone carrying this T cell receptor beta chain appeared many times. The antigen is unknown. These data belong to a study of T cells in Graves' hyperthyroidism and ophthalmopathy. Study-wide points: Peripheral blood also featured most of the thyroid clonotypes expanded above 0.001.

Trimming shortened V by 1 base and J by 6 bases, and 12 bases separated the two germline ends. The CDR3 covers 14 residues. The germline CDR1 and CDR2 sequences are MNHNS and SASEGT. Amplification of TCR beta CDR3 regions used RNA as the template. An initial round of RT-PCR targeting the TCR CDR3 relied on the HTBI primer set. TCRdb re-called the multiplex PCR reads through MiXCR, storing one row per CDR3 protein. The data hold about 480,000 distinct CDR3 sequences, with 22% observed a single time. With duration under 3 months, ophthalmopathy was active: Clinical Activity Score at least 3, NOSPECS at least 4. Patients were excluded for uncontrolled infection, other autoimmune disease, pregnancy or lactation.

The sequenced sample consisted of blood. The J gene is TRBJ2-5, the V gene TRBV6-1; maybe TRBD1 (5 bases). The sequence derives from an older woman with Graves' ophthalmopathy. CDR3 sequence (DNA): TGTGCCAGCAGTGAAGGCGCAGGGAAGCAGACCCAGTACTTC. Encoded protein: CASSEGAGKQTQYF.